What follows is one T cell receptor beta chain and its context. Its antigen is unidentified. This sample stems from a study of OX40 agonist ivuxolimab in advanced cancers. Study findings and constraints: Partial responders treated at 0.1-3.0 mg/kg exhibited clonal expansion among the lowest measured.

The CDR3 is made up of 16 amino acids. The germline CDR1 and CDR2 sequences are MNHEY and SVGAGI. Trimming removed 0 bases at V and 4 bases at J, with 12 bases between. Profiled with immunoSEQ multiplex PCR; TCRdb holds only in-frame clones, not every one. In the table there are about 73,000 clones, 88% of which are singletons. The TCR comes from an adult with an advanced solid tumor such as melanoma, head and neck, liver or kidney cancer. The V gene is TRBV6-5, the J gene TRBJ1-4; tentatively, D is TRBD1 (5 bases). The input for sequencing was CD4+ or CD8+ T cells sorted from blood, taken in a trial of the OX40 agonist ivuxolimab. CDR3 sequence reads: CASSYSGLGGNEKLFF. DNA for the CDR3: TGTGCCAGCAGTTACTCCGGACTTGGGGGTAATGAAAAACTGTTTTTT.